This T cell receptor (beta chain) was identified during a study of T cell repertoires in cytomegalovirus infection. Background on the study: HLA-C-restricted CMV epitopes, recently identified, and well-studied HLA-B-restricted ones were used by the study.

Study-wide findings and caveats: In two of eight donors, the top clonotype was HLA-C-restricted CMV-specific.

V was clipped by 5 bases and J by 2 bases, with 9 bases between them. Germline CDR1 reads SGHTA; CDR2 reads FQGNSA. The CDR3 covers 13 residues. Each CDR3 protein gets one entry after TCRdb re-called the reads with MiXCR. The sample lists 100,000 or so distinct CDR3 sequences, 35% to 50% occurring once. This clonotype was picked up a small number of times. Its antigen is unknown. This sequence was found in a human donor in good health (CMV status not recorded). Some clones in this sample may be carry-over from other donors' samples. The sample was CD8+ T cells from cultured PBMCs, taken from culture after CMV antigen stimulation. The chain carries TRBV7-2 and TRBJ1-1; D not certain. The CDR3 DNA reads TGTGCCAGCAGCCCCGCCGCAAACACTGAAGCTTTCTTT. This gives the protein CASSPAANTEAFF.